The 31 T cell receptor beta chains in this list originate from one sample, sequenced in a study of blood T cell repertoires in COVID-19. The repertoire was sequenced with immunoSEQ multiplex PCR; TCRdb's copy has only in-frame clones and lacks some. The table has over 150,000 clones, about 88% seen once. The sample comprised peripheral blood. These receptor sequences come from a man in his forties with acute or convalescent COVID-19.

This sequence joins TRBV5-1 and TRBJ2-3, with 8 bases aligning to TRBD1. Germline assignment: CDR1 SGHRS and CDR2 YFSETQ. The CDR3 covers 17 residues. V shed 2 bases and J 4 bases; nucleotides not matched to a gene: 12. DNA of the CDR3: TGCGCCAGCAGCTTAAGGACAGGGTCGGTAAGCCCAGATACGCAGTATTTT. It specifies CASSLRTGSVSPDTQYF. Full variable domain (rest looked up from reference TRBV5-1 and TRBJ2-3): KAGVTQTPRYLIKTRGQQVTLSCSPISGHRSVSWYQQTPGQGLQFLFEYFSETQRNKGNFPGRFSGRQFSNSRSEMNVSTLELGDSALYLCASSLRTGSVSPDTQYFGPGTRLTVL.

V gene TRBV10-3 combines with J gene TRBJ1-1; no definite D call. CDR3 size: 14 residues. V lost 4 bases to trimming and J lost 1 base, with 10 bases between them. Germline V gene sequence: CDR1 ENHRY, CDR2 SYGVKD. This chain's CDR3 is CAISARQENTEAFF. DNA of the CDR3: TGTGCCATCAGTGCTCGGCAGGAGAACACTGAAGCTTTCTTT.

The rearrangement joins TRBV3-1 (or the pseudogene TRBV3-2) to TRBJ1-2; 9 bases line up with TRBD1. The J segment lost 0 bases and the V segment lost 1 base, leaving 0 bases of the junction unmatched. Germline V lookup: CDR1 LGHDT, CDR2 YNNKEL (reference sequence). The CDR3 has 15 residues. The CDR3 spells CASSQGTGANYGYTF. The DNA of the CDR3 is TGTGCCAGCAGCCAAGGGACAGGGGCTAACTATGGCTACACCTTC.

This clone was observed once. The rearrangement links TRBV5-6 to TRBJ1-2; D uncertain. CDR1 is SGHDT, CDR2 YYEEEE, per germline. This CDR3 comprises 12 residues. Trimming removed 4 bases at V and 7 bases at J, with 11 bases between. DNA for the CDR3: TGTGCCAGCAGCCGGGGAGGGTTTGGCTACACCTTC. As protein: CASSRGGFGYTF.

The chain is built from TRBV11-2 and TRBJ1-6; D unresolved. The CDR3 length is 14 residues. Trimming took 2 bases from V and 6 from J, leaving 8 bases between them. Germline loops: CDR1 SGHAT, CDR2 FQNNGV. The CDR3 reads CASSLYPGNSPLHF. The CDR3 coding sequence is TGTGCCAGCAGCTTATATCCGGGTAATTCACCCCTCCACTTT.

This CDR3 is CASSERGNTGELFF. The CDR3 coding sequence is TGTGCCAGTAGCGAAAGGGGAAACACCGGGGAGCTGTTTTTT. This chain connects TRBV19 to TRBJ2-2, with D perhaps TRBD1 (5 bases). V dropped 6 bases and J dropped 2 bases, with 10 bases sitting between them. The CDR3 has 14 amino acids. In germline, CDR1 is LNHDA, CDR2 SQIVND (reference sequence). Looking up the rest from reference TRBV19 and TRBJ2-2 gives the full variable domain: DGGITQSPKYLFRKEGQNVTLSCEQNLNHDAMYWYRQDPGQGLRLIYYSQIVNDFQKGDIAEGYSVSREKKESFPLTVTSAQKNPTAFYLCASSERGNTGELFFGEGSRLTVL.

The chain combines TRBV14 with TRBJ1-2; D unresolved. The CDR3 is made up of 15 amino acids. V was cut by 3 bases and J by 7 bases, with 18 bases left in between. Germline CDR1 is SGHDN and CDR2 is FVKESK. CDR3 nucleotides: TGTGCCAGCAGCCAGGTGGGCCCTCACGGAGGTGGCTACACCTTC. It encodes CASSQVGPHGGGYTF.

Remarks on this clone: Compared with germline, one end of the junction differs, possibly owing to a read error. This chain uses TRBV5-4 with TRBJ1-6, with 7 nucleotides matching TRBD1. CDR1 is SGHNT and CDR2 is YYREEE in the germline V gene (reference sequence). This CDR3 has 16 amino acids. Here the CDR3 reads CASTLRGGVYNSPLHF. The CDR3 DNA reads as TGTGCCAGCACCTTGCGAGGGGGCGTATATAATTCACCCCTCCACTTT.

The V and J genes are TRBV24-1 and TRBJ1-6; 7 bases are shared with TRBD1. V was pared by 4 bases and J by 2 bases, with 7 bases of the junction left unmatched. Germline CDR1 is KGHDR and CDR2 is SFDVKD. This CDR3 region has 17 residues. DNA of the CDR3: TGTGCCACCAGTGAGTGGGACAGTAACCCCTATAATTCACCCCTCCACTTT. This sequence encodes CATSEWDSNPYNSPLHF.

The CDR3 DNA follows: TGTGCCAGCAGTTCCAGCCGGACAGCTAGCTCCTATAATTCACCCCTCCACTTT. Encoded protein: CASSSSRTASSYNSPLHF. The chain couples TRBV28 to TRBJ1-6; maybe TRBD1 (6 bases). V was cut by 4 bases and J by 0 bases, with 16 bases left in between. The length of the CDR3 is 18 residues. CDR1 is MDHEN, CDR2 SYDVKM, per germline.

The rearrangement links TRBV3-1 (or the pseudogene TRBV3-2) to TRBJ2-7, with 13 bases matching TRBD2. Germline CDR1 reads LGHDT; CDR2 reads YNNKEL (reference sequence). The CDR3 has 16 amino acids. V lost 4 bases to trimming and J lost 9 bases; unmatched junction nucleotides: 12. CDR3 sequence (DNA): TGTGCCAGCAGCCGGACTAGCGGGGGACGAATTCTCCCGCAGTACTTC. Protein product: CASSRTSGGRILPQYF.

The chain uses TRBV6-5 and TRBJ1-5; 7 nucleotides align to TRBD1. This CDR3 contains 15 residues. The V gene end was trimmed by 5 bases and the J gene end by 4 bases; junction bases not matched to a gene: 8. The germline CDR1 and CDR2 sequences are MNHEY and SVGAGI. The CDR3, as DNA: TGTGCCAGCAGTCTAACCCGGGACAGAAATCAGCCCCAGCATTTT. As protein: CASSLTRDRNQPQHF.

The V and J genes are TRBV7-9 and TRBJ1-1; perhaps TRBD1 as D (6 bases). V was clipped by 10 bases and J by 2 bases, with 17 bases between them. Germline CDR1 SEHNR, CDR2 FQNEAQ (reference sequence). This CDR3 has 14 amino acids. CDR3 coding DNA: TGTGCCACCCCCGGGGGGCCCGGAAACACTGAAGCTTTCTTT. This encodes CATPGGPGNTEAFF.

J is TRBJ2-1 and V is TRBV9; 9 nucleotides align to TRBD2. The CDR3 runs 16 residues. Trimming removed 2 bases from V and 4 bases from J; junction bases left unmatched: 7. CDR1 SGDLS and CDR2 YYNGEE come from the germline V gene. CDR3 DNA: TGTGCCAGCAGCGTTGGAAGTAGCGGGGGATACAATGAGCAGTTCTTC. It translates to CASSVGSSGGYNEQFF.

The CDR3 loop is CASRARGNTEAFF. For the CDR3, the DNA is TGTGCCAGTAGGGCCAGGGGGAACACTGAAGCTTTCTTT. The rearrangement links TRBV19 to TRBJ1-1; TRBD1 is a possible D gene (6 bases). This CDR3 comprises 13 residues. Germline assignment: CDR1 LNHDA and CDR2 SQIVND (reference sequence). With 6 bases removed from V and 1 base from J, the gap between germline ends came to 9 bases.

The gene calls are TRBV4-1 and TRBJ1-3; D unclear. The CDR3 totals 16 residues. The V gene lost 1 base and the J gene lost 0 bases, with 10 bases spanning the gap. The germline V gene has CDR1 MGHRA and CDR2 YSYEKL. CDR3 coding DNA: TGCGCCAGCAGCCAAGCCCGAGTTAGCTCTGGAAACACCATATATTTT. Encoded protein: CASSQARVSSGNTIYF.

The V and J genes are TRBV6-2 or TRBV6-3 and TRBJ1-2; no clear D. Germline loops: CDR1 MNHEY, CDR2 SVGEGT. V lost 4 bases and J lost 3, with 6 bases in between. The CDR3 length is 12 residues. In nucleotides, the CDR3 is TGTGCCAGCAGTTCCCGCGACTATGGCTACACCTTC. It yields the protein CASSSRDYGYTF.

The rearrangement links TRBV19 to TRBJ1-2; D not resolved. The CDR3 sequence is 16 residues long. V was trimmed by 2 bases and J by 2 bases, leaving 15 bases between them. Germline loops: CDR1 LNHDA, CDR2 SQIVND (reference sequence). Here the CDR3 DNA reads TGTGCCAGTAGTATACCCCAAAGGCGGCTGAACTATGGCTACACCTTC. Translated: CASSIPQRRLNYGYTF. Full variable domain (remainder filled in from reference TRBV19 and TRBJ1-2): DGGITQSPKYLFRKEGQNVTLSCEQNLNHDAMYWYRQDPGQGLRLIYYSQIVNDFQKGDIAEGYSVSREKKESFPLTVTSAQKNPTAFYLCASSIPQRRLNYGYTFGSGTRLTVV.

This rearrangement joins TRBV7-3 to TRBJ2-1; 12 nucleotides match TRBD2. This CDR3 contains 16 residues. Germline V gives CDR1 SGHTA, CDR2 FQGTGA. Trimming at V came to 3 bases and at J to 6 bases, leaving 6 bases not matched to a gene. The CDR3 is CASSFLAGGLINEQFF. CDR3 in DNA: TGTGCCAGCAGCTTCCTAGCGGGGGGGCTAATCAATGAGCAGTTCTTC.

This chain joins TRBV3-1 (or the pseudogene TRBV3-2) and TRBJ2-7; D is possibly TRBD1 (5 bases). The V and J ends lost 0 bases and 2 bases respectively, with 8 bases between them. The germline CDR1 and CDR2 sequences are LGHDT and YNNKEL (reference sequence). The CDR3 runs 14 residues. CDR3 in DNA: TGTGCCAGCAGCCAAGAAATCAGGGCCTACGAGCAGTACTTC. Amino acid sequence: CASSQEIRAYEQYF.

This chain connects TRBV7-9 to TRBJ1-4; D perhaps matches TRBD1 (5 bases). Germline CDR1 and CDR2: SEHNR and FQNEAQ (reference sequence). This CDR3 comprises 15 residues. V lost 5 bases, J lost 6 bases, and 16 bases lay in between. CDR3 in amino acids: CASSPRPSRDEKLFF. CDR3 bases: TGTGCCAGCAGCCCGAGACCCTCCAGGGATGAAAAACTGTTTTTT.

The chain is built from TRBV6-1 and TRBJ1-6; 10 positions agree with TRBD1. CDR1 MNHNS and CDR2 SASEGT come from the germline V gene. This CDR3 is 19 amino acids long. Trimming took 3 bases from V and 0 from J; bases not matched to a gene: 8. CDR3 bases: TGTGCCAGCAGTGAGGTCTGGACAGGGGGAAGCTCCTATAATTCACCCCTCCACTTT. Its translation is CASSEVWTGGSSYNSPLHF.

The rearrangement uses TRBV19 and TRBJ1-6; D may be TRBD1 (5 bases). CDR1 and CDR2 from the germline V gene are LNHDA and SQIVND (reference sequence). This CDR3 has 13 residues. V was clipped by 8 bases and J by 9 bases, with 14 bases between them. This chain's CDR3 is CASSDRSISPLHF. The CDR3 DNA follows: TGTGCCAGTTCCGACAGATCCATTTCACCCCTCCACTTT.

The CDR3 DNA is TGTGCCAGCTCGGGACAGGGAAGCAATCAGCCCCAGCATTTT. Its protein product is CASSGQGSNQPQHF. The chain couples TRBV18 to TRBJ1-5; 9 bases are shared with TRBD1. V gave up 6 bases and J gave up 1 base; unmatched junction bases: 1. In germline, CDR1 is KGHSH, CDR2 LQKENI. The CDR3 is made up of 14 amino acids.

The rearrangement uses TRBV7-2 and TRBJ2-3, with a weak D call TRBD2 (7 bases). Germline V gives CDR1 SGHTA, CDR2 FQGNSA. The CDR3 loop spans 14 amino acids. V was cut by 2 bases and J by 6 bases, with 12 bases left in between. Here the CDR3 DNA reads TGTGCCAGCAGCTTAAGGAGGGGGGGGGATACGCAGTATTTT. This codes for CASSLRRGGDTQYF.

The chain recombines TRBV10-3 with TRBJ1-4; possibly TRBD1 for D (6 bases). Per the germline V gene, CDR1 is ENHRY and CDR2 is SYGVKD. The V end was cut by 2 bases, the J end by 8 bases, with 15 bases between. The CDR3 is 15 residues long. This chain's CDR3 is CAISEGTGKPEKLFF. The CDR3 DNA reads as TGTGCCATCAGTGAGGGAACAGGGAAACCCGAAAAACTGTTTTTT.

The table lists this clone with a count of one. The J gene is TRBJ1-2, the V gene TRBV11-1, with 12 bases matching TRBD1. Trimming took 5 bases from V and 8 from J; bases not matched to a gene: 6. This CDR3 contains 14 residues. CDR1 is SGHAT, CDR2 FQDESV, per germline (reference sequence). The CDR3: CASSPGTGGDGYTF. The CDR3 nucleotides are TGTGCCAGCAGCCCAGGGACAGGGGGCGACGGCTACACCTTC. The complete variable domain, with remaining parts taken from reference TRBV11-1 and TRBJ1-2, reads EAEVAQSPRYKITEKSQAVAFWCDPISGHATLYWYRQILGQGPELLVQFQDESVVDDSQLPKDRFSAERLKGVDSTLKIQPAELGDSAMYLCASSPGTGGDGYTFGSGTRLTVV.

CDR3 sequence: CASSLVRLAGGQVTQYF. The CDR3 DNA follows: TGCGCCAGCAGCTTGGTGCGACTAGCGGGGGGGCAGGTGACCCAGTACTTC. The V call is TRBV5-1, the J call TRBJ2-5; 14 nucleotides align to TRBD2. V dropped 0 bases and J dropped 7; count of bases not matched to a gene: 8. The germline CDR1 and CDR2 sequences are SGHRS and YFSETQ. The CDR3 contains 17 residues.

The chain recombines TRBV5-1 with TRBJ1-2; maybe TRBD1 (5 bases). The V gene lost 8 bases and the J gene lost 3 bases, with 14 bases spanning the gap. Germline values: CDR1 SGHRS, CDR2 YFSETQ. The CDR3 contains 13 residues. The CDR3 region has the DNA TGCGCCAGTGGGGAAGGGGAACACTATGGCTACACCTTC. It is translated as CASGEGEHYGYTF. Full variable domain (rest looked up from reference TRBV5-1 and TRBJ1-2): KAGVTQTPRYLIKTRGQQVTLSCSPISGHRSVSWYQQTPGQGLQFLFEYFSETQRNKGNFPGRFSGRQFSNSRSEMNVSTLELGDSALYLCASGEGEHYGYTFGSGTRLTVV.

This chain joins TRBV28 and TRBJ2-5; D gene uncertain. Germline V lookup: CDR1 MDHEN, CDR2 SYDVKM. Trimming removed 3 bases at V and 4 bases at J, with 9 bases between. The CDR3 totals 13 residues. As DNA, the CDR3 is TGTGCCAGCAGTTTGCCGCGAGTAGAGACCCAGTACTTC. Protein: CASSLPRVETQYF. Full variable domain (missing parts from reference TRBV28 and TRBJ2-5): DVKVTQSSRYLVKRTGEKVFLECVQDMDHENMFWYRQDPGLGLRLIYFSYDVKMKEKGDIPEGYSVSREKKERFSLILESASTNQTSMYLCASSLPRVETQYFGPGTRLLVL.

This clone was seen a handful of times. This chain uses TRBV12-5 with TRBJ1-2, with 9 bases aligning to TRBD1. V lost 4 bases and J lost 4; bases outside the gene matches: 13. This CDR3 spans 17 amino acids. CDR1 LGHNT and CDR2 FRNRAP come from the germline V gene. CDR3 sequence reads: CASGSAPSGTGRYGYTF. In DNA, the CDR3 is TGTGCTAGTGGTTCGGCCCCCTCCGGGACAGGGCGCTATGGCTACACCTTC.